These T cell receptor beta chains were read from a single sample in a study of shared clonotypes between healthy human individuals. Some clones are missing from TCRdb's copy, which holds only in-frame ones; the method was immunoSEQ multiplex PCR. The data show about 340,000 clones, less than 85% seen once. The specimen was memory CD4+ T cells sorted from blood. These receptors were obtained from a man younger than 45 in good health. Both conserved end residues are part of each CDR3. A D gene is named only where the DNA matches it firmly. Clone sizes are given selectively: once, few, many, or a class where the clone is expanded.

CASSLGTGFGGNTIYF TGCGCCAGCAGTTTAGGGACAGGGTTCGGTGGAAACACCATATATTTT many TRBD1 TRBJ1-3 TRBV5-1
CASSLPQETQYF TGTGCCAGCAGCCTACCACAAGAGACCCAGTACTTC many . TRBJ2-5 TRBV7-6
CASSRETYNSPLHF TGTGCCAGCTCAAGGGAGACCTATAATTCACCCCTCCACTTT . . TRBJ1-6 TRBV18
CASSLVKRREGTDTQYF TGTGCCAGCAGCTTAGTAAAGAGGCGGGAGGGCACAGATACGCAGTATTTT once TRBD2 TRBJ2-3 TRBV11-3
CASARGVFDEQYF TGCGCCAGCGCTAGAGGTGTTTTTGACGAGCAGTACTTC . . TRBJ2-7 TRBV5-1
CASSFAGTAYGYTF TGTGCCAGCAGCTTTGCTGGGACAGCCTATGGCTACACCTTC . TRBD1 TRBJ1-2 TRBV5-4
CASSPGDTQYF TGTGCCAGCTCACCTGGAGATACGCAGTATTTT few . TRBJ2-3 TRBV18
CASSPMIGTSGTYNEQFF TGCGCCAGCAGCCCTATGATTGGGACTAGCGGGACCTACAATGAGCAGTTCTTC . TRBD2 TRBJ2-1 TRBV4-3
CASSISWGGTFMNTEAFF TGTGCCAGTAGTATTAGCTGGGGGGGAACCTTTATGAACACTGAAGCTTTCTTT . . TRBJ1-1 TRBV19
CASSQGQGTAKNIQYF TGTGCCAGCAGCCAGGGACAGGGGACGGCCAAAAACATTCAGTACTTC . TRBD1 TRBJ2-4 TRBV5-4